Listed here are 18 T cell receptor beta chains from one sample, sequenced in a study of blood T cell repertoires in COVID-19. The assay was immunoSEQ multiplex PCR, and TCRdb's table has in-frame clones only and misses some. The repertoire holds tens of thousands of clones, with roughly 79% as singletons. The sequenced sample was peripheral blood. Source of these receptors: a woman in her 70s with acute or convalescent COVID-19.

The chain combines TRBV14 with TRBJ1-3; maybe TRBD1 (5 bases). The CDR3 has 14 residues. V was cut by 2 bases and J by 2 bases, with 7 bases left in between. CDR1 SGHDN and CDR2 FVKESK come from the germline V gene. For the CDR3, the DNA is TGTGCCAGCAGCCAATCGGGGGCTGGAAACACCATATATTTT. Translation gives CASSQSGAGNTIYF.

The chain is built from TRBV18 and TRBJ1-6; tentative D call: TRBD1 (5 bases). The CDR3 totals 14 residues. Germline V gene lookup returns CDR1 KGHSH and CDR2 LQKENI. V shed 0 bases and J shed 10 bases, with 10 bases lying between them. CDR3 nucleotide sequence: TGTGCCAGCTCACCACCCGGGACTGGATCACCCCTCCACTTT. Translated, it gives CASSPPGTGSPLHF.

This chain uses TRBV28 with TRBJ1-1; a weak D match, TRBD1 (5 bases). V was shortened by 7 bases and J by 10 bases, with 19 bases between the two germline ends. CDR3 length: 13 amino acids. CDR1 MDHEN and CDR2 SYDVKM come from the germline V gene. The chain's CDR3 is CASNWGGVQGAFF. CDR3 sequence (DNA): TGTGCCAGCAACTGGGGGGGGGTCCAAGGAGCTTTCTTT.

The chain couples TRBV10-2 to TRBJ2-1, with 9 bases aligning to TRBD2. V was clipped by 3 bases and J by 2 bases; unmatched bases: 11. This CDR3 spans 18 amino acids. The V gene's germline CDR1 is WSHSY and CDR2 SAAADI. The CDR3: CASSDGGGGRAAYNEQFF. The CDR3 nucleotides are TGCGCCAGCAGTGATGGTGGGGGCGGGAGGGCCGCCTACAATGAGCAGTTCTTC.

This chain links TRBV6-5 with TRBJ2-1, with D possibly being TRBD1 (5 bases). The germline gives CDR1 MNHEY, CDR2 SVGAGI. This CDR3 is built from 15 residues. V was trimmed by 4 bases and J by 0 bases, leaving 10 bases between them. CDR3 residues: CASSSPRGSYNEQFF. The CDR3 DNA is TGTGCCAGCAGTTCCCCTAGGGGCTCCTACAATGAGCAGTTCTTC.

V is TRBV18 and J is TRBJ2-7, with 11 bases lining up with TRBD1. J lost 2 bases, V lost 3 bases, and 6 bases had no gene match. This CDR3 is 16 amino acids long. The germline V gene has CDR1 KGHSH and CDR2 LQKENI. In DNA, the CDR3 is TGTGCCAGCTCACCCCCTCGGGGACAGGGGGCCTACGAGCAGTACTTC. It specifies CASSPPRGQGAYEQYF.

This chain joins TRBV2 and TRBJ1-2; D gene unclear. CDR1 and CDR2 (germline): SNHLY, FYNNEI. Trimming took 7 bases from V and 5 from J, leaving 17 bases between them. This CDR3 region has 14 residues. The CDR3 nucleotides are TGTGCCAGCAAGGTAGCGGACGTTGATTATGGCTACACCTTC. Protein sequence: CASKVADVDYGYTF.

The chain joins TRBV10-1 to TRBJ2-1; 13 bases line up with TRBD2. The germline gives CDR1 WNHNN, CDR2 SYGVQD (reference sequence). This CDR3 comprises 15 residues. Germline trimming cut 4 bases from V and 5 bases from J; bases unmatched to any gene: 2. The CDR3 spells CASSAGTSGNNEQFF. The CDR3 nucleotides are TGCGCCAGCAGTGCCGGGACTAGCGGGAACAATGAGCAGTTCTTC.

The CDR3 DNA reads as TGTGCCAGCTCACCAGCGACGGGAGGCTCTGGAAACACCATATATTTT. Its translation is CASSPATGGSGNTIYF. The chain couples TRBV18 to TRBJ1-3, with D hard to call. Germline CDR1 is KGHSH and CDR2 is LQKENI. The CDR3 has 16 amino acids. Trimming removed 2 bases at V and 0 bases at J, with 11 bases between.

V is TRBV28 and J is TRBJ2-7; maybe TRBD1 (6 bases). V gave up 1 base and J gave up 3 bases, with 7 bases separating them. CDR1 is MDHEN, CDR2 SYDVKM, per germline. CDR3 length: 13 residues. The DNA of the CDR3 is TGTGCCAGCAGTTTATCAGGGGTCTACGAGCAGTACTTC. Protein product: CASSLSGVYEQYF.

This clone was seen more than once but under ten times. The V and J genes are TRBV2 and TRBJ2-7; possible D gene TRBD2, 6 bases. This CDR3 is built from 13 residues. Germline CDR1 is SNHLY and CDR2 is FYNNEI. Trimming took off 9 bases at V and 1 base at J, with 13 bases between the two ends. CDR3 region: CASGGLRSYEQYF. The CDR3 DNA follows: TGTGCCAGTGGGGGACTGCGATCCTACGAGCAGTACTTC.

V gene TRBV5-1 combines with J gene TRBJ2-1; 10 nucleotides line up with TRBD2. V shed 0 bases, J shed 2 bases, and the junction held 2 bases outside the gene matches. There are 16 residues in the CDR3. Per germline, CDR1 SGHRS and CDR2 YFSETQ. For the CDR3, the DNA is TGCGCCAGCAGCTTGGGCCTAGCGGGGGCCTACAATGAGCAGTTCTTC. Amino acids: CASSLGLAGAYNEQFF.

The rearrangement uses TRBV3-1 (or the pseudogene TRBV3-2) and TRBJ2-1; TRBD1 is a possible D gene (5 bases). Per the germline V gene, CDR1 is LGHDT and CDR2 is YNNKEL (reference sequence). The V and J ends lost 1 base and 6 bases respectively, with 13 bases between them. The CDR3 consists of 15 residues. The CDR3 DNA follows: TGTGCCAGCAGCCAAGTCGGCAGGGCCCGCAATGAGCAGTTCTTC. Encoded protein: CASSQVGRARNEQFF.

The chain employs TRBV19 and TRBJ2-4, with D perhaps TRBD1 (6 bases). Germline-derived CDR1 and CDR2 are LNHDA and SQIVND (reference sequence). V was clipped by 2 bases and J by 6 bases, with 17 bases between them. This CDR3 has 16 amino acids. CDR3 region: CASSIQNSGAGNIQYF. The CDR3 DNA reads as TGTGCCAGTAGTATACAAAACTCAGGGGCTGGAAACATTCAGTACTTC.

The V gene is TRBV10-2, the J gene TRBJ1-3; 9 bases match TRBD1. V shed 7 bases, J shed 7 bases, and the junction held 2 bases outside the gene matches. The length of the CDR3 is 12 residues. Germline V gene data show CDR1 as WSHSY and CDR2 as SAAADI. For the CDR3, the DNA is TGCGCCAGCATCGACAGGGGGAACACCATATATTTT. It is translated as CASIDRGNTIYF.

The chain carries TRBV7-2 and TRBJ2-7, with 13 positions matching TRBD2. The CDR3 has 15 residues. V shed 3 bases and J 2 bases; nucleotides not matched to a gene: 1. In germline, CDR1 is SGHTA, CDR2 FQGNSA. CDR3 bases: TGTGCCAGCAGCTTTGGACTAGCGGGAGCCTACGAGCAGTACTTC. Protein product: CASSFGLAGAYEQYF.

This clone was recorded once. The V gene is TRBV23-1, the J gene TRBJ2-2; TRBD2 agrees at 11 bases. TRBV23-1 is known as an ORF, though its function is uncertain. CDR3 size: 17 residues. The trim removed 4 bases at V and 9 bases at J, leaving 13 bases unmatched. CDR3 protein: CASSRNTSGSVSRELFF. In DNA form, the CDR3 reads TGCGCCAGCAGTCGTAACACTAGCGGGAGCGTTTCACGGGAGCTGTTTTTT.

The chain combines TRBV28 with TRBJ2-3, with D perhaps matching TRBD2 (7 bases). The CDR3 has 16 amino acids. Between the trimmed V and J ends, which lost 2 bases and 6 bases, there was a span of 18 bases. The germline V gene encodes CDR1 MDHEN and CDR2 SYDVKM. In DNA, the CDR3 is TGTGCCAGCAGTTTAGGGGGGGCGGCTAGCAGTGATACGCAGTATTTT. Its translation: CASSLGGAASSDTQYF.